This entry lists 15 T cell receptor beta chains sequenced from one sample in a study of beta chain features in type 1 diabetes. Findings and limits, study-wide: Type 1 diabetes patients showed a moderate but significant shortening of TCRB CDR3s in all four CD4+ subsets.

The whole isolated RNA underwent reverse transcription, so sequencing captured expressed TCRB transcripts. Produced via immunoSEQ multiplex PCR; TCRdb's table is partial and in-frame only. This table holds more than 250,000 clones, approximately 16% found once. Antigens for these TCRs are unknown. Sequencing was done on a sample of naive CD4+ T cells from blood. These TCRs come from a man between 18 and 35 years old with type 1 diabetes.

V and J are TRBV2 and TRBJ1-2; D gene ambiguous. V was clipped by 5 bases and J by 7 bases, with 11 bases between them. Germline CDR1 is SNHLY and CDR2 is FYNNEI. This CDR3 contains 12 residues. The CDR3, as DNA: TGTGCCAGCAGTCTGGTCGTCGGTGGCTACACCTTC. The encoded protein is CASSLVVGGYTF.

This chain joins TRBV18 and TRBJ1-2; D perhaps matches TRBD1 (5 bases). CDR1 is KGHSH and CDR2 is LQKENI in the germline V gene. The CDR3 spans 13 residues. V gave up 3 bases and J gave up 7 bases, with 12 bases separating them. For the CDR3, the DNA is TGTGCCAGCTCACCTCCGGGGGGACTTGGCTACACCTTC. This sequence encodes CASSPPGGLGYTF.

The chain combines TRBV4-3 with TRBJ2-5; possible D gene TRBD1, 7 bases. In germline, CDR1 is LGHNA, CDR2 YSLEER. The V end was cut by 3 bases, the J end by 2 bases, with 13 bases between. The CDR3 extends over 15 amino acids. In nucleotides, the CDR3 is TGCGCCAGCAGCCAGGGACAGCGGGTTCAAGAGACCCAGTACTTC. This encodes CASSQGQRVQETQYF.

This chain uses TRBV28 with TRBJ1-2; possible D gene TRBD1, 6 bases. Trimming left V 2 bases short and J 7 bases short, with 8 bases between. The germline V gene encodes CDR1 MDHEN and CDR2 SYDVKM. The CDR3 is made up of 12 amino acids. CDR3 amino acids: CASSLTGFGYTF. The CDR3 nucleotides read TGTGCCAGCAGTTTAACAGGGTTTGGCTACACCTTC.

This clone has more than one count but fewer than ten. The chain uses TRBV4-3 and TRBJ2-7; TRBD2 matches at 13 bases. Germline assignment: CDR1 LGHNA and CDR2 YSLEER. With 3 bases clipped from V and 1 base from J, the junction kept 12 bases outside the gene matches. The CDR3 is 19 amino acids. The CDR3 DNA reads TGCGCCAGCAGCCAGGCCCTGACTAGCGGGGGGACTATTTCCTACGAGCAGTACTTC. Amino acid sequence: CASSQALTSGGTISYEQYF.

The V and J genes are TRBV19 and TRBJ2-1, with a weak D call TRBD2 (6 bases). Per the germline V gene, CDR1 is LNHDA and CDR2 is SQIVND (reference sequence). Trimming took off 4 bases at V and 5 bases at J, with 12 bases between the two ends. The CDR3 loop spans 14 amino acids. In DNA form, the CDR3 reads TGTGCCAGTAGTAGGAGGGCGGGCGACAATGAGCAGTTCTTC. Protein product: CASSRRAGDNEQFF.

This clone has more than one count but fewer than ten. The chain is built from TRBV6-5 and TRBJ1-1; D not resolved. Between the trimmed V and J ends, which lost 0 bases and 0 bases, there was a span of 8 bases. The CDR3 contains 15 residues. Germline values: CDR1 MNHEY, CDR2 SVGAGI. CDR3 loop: CASSYSPGMNTEAFF. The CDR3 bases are TGTGCCAGCAGTTACTCACCGGGGATGAACACTGAAGCTTTCTTT.

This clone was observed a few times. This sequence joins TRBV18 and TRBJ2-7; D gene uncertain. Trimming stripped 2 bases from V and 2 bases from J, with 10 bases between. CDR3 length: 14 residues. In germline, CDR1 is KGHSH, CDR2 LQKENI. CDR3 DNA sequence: TGTGCCAGCTCACCAACGGGTCGTACCTACGAGCAGTACTTC. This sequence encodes CASSPTGRTYEQYF.

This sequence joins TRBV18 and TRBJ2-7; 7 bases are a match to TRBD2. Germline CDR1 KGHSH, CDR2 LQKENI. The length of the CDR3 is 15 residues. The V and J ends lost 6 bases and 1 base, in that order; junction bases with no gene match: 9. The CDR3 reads CASSPTSTRSYEQYF. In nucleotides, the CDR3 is TGTGCCAGCTCTCCGACTAGCACCCGGTCCTACGAGCAGTACTTC. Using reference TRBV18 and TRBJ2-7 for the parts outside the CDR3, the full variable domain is NAGVMQNPRHLVRRRGQEARLRCSPMKGHSHVYWYRQLPEEGLKFMVYLQKENIIDESGMPKERFSAEFPKEGPSILRIQQVVRGDSAAYFCASSPTSTRSYEQYFGPGTRLTVT.

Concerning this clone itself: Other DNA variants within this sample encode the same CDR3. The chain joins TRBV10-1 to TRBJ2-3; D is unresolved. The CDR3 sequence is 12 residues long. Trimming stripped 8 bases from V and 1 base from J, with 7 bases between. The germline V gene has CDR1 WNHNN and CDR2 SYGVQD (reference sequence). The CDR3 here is CASGQGTDTQYF. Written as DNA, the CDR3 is TGCGCCAGCGGCCAGGGCACAGATACGCAGTATTTT.

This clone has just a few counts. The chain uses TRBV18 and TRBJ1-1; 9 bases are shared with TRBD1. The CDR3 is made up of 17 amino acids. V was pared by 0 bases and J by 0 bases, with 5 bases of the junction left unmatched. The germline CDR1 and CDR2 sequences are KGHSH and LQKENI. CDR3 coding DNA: TGTGCCAGCTCACCACCGGGACAGGGTGTAGTGAACACTGAAGCTTTCTTT. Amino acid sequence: CASSPPGQGVVNTEAFF.

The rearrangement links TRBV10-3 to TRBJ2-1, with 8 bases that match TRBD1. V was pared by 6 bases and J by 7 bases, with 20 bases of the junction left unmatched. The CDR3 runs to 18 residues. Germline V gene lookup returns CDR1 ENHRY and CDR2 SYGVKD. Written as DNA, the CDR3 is TGTGCCATCAGCGGACAGGGAGAAGCGGGTACACCTGTGAATGAGCAGTTCTTC. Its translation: CAISGQGEAGTPVNEQFF.

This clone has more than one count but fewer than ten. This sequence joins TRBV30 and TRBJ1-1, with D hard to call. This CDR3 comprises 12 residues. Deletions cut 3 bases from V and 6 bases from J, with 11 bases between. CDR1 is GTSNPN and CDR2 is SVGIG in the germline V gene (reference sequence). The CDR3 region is CAWRATRAEAFF. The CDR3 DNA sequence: TGTGCCTGGAGAGCCACGCGGGCTGAAGCTTTCTTT.

In DNA form, the CDR3 reads TGTGCCAGCAGAGATACAGGGGGCAGCGGCTATGGCTACACCTTC. It is translated as CASRDTGGSGYGYTF. The chain uses TRBV2 and TRBJ1-2; 9 bases map to TRBD1. CDR3 length equals 15 residues. The germline CDR1 and CDR2 sequences are SNHLY and FYNNEI. Trimming took 6 bases from V and 4 from J; bases not matched to a gene: 9.

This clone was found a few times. This CDR3 reads CASSQGQPFFYGYTF. The DNA of the CDR3 is TGCGCCAGCAGCCAGGGACAGCCCTTCTTCTATGGCTACACCTTC. The J gene is TRBJ1-2, the V gene TRBV10-2; 7 bases are shared with TRBD1. The CDR3 contains 15 residues. CDR1 WSHSY and CDR2 SAAADI come from the germline V gene. V gave up 6 bases and J gave up 4 bases; unmatched junction bases: 11.